The present T cell receptor beta chain was sequenced within a study of control samples from healthy donors and cancer patients. CDR1 SGHTA and CDR2 FQGNSA come from the germline V gene. The V and J ends lost 1 base and 5 bases respectively, with 11 bases between them. The CDR3 runs 14 residues. Profiled with immunoSEQ multiplex PCR; TCRdb holds only in-frame clones, not every one. The sample holds 150,000 or so clones, approximately 94% seen once. The TCR originated in a man younger than 30 in good health. This chain connects TRBV7-2 to TRBJ1-1; weak D call: TRBD1 (5 bases). Sample: blood. CDR3 nucleotide sequence: TGTGCCAGCAGCTTAGTTCTGGAGGGGACTGAAGCTTTCTTT. It specifies CASSLVLEGTEAFF.